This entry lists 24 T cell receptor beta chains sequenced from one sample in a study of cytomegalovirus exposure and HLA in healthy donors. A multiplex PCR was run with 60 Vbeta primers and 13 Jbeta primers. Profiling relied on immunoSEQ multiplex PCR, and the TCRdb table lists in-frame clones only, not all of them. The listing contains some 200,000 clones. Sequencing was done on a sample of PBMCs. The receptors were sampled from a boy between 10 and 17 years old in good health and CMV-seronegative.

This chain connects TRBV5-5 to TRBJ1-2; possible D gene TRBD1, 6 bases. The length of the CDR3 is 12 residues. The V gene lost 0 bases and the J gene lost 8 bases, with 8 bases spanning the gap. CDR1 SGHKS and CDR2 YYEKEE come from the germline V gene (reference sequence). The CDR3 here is CASSLDREGYTF. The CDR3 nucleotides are TGTGCCAGCAGCTTGGACAGGGAAGGCTACACCTTC.

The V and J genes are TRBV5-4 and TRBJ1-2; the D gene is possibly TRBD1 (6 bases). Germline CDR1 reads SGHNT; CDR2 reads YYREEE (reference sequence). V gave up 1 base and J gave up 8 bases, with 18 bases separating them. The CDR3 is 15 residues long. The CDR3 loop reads CASSLLQPRGAGYTF. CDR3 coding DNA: TGTGCCAGCAGCTTGCTGCAGCCCAGGGGCGCAGGCTACACCTTC.

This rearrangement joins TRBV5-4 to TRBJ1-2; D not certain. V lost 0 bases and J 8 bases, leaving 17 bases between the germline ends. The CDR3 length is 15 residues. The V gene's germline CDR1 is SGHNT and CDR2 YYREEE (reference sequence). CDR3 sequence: CASSLGERSMIGYTF. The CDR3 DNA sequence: TGTGCCAGCAGCTTGGGGGAGAGGTCAATGATAGGCTACACCTTC.

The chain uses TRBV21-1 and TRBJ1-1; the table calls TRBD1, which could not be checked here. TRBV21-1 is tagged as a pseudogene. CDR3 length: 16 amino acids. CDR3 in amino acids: CASSKMGSCMNTEAFF. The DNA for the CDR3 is TGTGCCAGCAGCAAAATGGGCAGCTGCATGAACACTGAAGCTTTCTTT.

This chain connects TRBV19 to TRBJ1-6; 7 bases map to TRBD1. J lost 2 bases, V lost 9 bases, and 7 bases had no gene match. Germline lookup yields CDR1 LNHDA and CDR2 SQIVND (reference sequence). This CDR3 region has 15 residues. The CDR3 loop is CASQGESPYNSPLHF. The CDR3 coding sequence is TGTGCCAGCCAGGGGGAGAGTCCCTATAATTCACCCCTCCACTTT.

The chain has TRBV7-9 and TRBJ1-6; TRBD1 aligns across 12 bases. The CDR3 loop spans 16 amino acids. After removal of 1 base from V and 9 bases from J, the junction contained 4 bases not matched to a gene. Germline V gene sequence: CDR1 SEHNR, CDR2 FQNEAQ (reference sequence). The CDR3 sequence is CASSLEGTGGGSPLHF. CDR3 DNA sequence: TGTGCCAGCAGCTTAGAGGGGACAGGGGGCGGTTCACCCCTCCACTTT.

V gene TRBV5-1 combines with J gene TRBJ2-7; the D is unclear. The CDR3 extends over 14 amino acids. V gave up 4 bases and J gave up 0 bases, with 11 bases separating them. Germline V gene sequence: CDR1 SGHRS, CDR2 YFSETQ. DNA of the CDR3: TGCGCCAGCAGCCTTAGCCCCAGCTCCTACGAGCAGTACTTC. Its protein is CASSLSPSSYEQYF.

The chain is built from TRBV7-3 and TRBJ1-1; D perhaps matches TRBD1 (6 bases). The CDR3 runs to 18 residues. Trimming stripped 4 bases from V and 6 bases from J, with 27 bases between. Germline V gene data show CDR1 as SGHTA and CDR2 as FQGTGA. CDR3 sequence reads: CASSSDPRGLGSIAEAFF. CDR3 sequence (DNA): TGTGCCAGCAGCTCCGACCCCAGGGGATTGGGAAGTATCGCTGAAGCTTTCTTT.

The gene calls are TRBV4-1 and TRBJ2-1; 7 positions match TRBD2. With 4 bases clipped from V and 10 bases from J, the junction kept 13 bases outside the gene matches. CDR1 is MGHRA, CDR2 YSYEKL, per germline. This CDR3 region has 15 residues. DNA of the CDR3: TGCGCCAGCAGCCTCGCGCCTCGCGGGGGTAACGAGCAGTTCTTC. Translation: CASSLAPRGGNEQFF.

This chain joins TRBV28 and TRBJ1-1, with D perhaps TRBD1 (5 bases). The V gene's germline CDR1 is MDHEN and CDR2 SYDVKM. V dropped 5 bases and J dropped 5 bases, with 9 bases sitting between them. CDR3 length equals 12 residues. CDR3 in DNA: TGTGCCAGCAGTCCCAGGGCGACTGAAGCTTTCTTT. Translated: CASSPRATEAFF.

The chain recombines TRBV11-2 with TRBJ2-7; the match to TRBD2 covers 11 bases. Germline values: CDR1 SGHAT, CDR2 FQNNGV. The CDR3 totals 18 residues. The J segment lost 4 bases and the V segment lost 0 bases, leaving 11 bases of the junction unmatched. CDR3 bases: TGTGCCAGCAGCTTAGAGCAGCCGACTAGCGGGGTACGGTACGAGCAGTACTTC. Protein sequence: CASSLEQPTSGVRYEQYF.

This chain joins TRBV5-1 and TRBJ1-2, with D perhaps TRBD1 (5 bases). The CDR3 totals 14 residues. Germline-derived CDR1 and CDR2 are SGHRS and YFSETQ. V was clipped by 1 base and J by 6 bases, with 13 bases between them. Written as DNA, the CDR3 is TGCGCCAGCAGCTTGTCGAAGGGGTCGGATGGCTACACCTTC. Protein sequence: CASSLSKGSDGYTF.

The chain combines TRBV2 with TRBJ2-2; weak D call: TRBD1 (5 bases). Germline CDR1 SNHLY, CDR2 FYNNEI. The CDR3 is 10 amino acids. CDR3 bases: TGTGCTCAGGGTTCCGGGGAGCTGTTTTTT. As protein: CAQGSGELFF.

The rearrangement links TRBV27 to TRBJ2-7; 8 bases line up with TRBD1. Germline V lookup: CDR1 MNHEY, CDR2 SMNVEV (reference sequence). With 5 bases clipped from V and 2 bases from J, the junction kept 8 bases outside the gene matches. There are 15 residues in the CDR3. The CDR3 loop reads CASSLTGGEPYEQYF. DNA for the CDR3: TGTGCCAGCAGTCTTACAGGGGGAGAACCCTACGAGCAGTACTTC.

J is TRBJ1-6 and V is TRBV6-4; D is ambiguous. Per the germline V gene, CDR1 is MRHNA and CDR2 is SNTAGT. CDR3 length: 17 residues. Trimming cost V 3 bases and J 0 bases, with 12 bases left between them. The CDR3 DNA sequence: TGTGCCAGCAGTGAGTCCGCAGGTTACTCCTATAATTCACCCCTCCACTTT. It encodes CASSESAGYSYNSPLHF.

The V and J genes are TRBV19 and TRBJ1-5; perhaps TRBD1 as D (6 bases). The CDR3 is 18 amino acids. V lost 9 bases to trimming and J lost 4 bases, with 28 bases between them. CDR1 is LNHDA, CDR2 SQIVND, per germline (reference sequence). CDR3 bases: TGTGCCAGCGAAGCTTGGACAGATTTTTACCGCAAAAATCAGCCCCAGCATTTT. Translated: CASEAWTDFYRKNQPQHF.

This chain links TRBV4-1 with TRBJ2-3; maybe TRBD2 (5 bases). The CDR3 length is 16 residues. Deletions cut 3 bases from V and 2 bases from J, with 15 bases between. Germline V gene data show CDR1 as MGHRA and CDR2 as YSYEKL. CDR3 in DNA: TGCGCCAGCAGCCACGGGATACTAGGCGTCACAGATACGCAGTATTTT. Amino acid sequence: CASSHGILGVTDTQYF.

This CDR3 reads CASSSPLGEQKVYEQYF. DNA of the CDR3: TGTGCCAGCAGCTCCCCCCTGGGAGAACAGAAAGTTTACGAGCAGTACTTC. The chain links TRBV7-9 to TRBJ2-5; tentative D call: TRBD2 (5 bases). The closer fit of TRBJ2-7 to the DNA end suggests the J call may be wrong. The CDR3 is 17 amino acids. CDR1 is SEHNR, CDR2 FQNEAQ, per germline (reference sequence).

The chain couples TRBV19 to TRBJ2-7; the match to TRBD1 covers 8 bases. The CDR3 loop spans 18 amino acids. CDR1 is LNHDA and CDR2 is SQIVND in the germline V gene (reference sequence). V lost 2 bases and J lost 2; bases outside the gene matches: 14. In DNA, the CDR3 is TGTGCCAGTAGTATACCTTTAGCCGGGACAGGTATACCCTACGAGCAGTACTTC. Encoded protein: CASSIPLAGTGIPYEQYF.

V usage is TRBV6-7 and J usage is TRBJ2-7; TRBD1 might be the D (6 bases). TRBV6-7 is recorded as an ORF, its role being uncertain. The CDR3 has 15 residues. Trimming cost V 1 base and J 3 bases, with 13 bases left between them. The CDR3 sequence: CASSYYREKFYEQYF. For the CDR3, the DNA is TGTGCCAGCAGTTACTACAGGGAAAAATTCTACGAGCAGTACTTC.

The CDR3 DNA reads TGTGCCAGCAGCCCTCTCTACCCCCGCACGGTGGGCAATCAGCCCCAGCATTTT. It yields the protein CASSPLYPRTVGNQPQHF. The chain joins TRBV7-3 to TRBJ1-5; D is uncertain. The CDR3 has 18 residues. V was clipped by 5 bases and J by 2 bases, with 22 bases between them. Germline lookup yields CDR1 SGHTA and CDR2 FQGTGA. The full variable domain, completed using reference TRBV7-3 and TRBJ1-5, is GAGVSQTPSNKVTEKGKYVELRCDPISGHTALYWYRQSLGQGPEFLIYFQGTGAADDSGLPNDRFFAVRPEGSVSTLKIQRTERGDSAVYLCASSPLYPRTVGNQPQHFGDGTRLSIL.

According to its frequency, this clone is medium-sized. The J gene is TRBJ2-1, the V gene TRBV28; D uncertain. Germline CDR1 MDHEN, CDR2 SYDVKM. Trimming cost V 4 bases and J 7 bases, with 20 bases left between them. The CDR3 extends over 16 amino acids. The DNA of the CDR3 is TGTGCCAGCAGTTCAGTCAAGGCCGTCTACGGGAATGAGCAGTTCTTC. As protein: CASSSVKAVYGNEQFF. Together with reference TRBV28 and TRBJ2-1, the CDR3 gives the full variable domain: DVKVTQSSRYLVKRTGEKVFLECVQDMDHENMFWYRQDPGLGLRLIYFSYDVKMKEKGDIPEGYSVSREKKERFSLILESASTNQTSMYLCASSSVKAVYGNEQFFGPGTRLTVL.

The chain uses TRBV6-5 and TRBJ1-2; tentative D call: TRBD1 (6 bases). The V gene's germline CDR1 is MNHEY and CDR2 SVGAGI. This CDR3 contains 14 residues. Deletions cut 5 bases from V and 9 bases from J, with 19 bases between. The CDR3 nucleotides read TGTGCCAGCAGTCCCCAGGACAGCCCCCCCAGCTACACCTTC. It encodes CASSPQDSPPSYTF.

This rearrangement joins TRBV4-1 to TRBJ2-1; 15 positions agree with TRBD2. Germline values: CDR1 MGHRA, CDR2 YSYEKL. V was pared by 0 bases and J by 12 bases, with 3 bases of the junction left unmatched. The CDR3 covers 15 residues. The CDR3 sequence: CASSQETGLAGGQFF. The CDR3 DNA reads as TGCGCCAGCAGCCAAGAGACGGGACTAGCGGGGGGGCAGTTCTTC.